This T cell receptor (beta chain) was sequenced in a study of OX40 agonist ivuxolimab in advanced cancers. Study-wide findings and caveats: The specificity for antigen of the expanded peripheral T cells was not determined.

TCRdb's copy holds only in-frame clones and misses some; the assay was immunoSEQ multiplex PCR. The data contain about 69,000 clones, about 89% of them seen just once; the ten biggest clones take up about 0.3%. The CDR3 runs to 11 residues. The germline V gene has CDR1 SNHLY and CDR2 FYNNEI. V dropped 6 bases and J dropped 7 bases, with 8 bases sitting between them. In this sample, this clone turned up once. Its antigen is not known. This sequence joins TRBV2 and TRBJ2-3, with TRBD2 as a possible D gene (6 bases). This clonotype was obtained from an adult with an advanced solid tumor such as melanoma, head and neck, liver or kidney cancer. This material consisted of CD4+ or CD8+ T cells sorted from blood, taken in a trial of the OX40 agonist ivuxolimab. The CDR3 is CASRGGNTQYF. CDR3 in DNA: TGTGCCAGCAGGGGAGGCAATACGCAGTATTTT.